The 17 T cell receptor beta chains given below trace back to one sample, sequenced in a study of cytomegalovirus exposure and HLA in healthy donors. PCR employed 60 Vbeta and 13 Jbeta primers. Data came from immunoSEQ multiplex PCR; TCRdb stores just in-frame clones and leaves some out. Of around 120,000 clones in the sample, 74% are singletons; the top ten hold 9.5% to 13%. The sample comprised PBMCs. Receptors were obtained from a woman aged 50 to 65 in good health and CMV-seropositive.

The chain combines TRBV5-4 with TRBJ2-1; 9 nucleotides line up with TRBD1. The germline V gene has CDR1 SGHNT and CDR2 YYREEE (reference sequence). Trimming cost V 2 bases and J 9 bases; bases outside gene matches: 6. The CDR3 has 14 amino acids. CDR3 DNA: TGTGCCAGCAGCTTCGGACAGGGGTATGCTGAGCAGTTCTTC. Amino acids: CASSFGQGYAEQFF.

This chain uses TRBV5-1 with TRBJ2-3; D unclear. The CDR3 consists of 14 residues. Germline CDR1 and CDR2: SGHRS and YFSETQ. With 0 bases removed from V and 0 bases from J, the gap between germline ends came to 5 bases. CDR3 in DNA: TGCGCCAGCAGCTTGGCAGCGAGCACAGATACGCAGTATTTT. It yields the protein CASSLAASTDTQYF.

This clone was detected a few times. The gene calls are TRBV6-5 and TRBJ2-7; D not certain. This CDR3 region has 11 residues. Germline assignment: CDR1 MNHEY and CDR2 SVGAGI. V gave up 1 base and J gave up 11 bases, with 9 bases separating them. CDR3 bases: TGTGCCAGCAGTTACTTGAGGAAGGAGTACTTC. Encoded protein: CASSYLRKEYF.

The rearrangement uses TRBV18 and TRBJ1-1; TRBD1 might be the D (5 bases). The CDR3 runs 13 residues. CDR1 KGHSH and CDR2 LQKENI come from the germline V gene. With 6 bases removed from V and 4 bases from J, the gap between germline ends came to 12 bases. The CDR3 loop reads CASSQQGATEAFF. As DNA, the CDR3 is TGTGCCAGCTCGCAGCAGGGCGCCACTGAAGCTTTCTTT. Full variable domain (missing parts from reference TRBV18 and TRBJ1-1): NAGVMQNPRHLVRRRGQEARLRCSPMKGHSHVYWYRQLPEEGLKFMVYLQKENIIDESGMPKERFSAEFPKEGPSILRIQQVVRGDSAAYFCASSQQGATEAFFGQGTRLTVV.

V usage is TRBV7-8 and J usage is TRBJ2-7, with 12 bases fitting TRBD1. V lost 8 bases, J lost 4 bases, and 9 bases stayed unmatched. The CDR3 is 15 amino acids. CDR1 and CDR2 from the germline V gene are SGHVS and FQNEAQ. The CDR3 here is CASSIPGQGAYEQYF. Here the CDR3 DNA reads TGTGCCAGCTCCATTCCGGGACAGGGGGCTTACGAGCAGTACTTC.

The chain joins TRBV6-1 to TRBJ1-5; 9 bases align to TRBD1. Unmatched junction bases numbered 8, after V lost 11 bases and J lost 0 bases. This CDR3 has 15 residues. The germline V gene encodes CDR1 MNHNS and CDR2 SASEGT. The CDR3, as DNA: TGTGCCTGCACAGGGGGCCCTTATAGCAATCAGCCCCAGCATTTT. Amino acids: CACTGGPYSNQPQHF.

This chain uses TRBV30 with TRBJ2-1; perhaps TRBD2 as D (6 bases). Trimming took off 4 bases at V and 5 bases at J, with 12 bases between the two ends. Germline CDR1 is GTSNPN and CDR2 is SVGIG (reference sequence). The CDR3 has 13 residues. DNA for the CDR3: TGTGCCTGGAAGGGGACTGCCCACAATGAGCAGTTCTTC. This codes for CAWKGTAHNEQFF.

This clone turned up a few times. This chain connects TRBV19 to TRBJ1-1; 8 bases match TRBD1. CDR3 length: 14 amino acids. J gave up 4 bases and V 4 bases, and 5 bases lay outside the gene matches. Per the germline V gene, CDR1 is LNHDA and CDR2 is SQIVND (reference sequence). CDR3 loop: CASSKSGQGTEAFF. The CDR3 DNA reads TGTGCCAGTAGTAAATCAGGACAGGGCACTGAAGCTTTCTTT.

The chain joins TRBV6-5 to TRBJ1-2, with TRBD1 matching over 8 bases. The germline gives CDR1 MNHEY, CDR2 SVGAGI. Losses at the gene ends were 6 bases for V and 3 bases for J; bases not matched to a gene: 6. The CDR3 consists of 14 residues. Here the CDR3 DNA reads TGTGCCAGCAGCCGACAGGGGTGGGACTATGGCTACACCTTC. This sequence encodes CASSRQGWDYGYTF.

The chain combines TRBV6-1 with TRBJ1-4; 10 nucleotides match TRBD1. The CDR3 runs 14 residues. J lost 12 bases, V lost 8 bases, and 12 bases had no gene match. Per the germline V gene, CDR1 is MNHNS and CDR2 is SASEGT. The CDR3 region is CASVEPGQGLELFF. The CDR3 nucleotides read TGTGCCAGCGTCGAACCGGGACAGGGGCTTGAACTGTTTTTT.

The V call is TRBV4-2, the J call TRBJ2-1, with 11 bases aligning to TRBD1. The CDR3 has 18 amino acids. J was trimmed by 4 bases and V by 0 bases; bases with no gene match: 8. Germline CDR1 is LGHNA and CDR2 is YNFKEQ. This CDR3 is CASSQDLRGQGGYNEQFF. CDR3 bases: TGTGCCAGCAGCCAAGACCTTAGGGGACAGGGGGGTTACAATGAGCAGTTCTTC.

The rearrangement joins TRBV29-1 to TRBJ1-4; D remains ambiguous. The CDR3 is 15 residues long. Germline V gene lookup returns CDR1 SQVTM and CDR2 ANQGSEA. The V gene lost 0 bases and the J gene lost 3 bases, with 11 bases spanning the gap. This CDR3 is CSVEEDTVSNEKLFF. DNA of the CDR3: TGCAGCGTTGAAGAAGACACAGTCTCTAATGAAAAACTGTTTTTT.

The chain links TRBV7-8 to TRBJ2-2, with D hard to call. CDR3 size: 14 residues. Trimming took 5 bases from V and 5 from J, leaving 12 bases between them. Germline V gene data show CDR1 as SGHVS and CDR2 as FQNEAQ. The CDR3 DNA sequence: TGTGCCAGCAGCCCCCGGGTGCCGACCGGGGAGCTGTTTTTT. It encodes CASSPRVPTGELFF.

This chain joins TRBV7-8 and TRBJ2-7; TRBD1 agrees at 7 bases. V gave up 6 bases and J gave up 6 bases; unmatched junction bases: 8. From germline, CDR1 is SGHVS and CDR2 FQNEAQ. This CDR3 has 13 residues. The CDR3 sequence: CASRVQGLFEQYF. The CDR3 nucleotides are TGTGCCAGCAGGGTACAGGGGCTTTTCGAGCAGTACTTC.

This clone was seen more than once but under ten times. The CDR3, as DNA: TGCAGCGTTGAAGGCCCCTCGGGGAGGGAAACTGAAGCTTTCTTT. Amino acid sequence: CSVEGPSGRETEAFF. The chain links TRBV29-1 to TRBJ1-1; D is undetermined. CDR3 size: 15 residues. The germline V gene has CDR1 SQVTM and CDR2 ANQGSEA. Deletions cut 1 base from V and 5 bases from J, with 17 bases between.

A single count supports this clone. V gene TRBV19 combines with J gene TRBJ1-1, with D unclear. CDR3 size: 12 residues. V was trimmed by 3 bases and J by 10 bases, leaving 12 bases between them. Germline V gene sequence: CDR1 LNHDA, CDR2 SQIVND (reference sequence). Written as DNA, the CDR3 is TGTGCCAGTAGTATCGGAGGGCTCGCAGCTTTCTTT. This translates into CASSIGGLAAFF. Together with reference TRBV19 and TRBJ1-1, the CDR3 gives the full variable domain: DGGITQSPKYLFRKEGQNVTLSCEQNLNHDAMYWYRQDPGQGLRLIYYSQIVNDFQKGDIAEGYSVSREKKESFPLTVTSAQKNPTAFYLCASSIGGLAAFFGQGTRLTVV.

The CDR3 DNA reads as TGTGCCAGCAGCTCTGACAGCAATTCACCCCTCCACTTT. Protein product: CASSSDSNSPLHF. V is TRBV7-9 and J is TRBJ1-6, with D possibly being TRBD1 (5 bases). The V gene's germline CDR1 is SEHNR and CDR2 FQNEAQ (reference sequence). Trimming took off 4 bases at V and 7 bases at J, with 8 bases between the two ends. CDR3 length: 13 amino acids.